The 16 T cell receptor beta chains below come from one sample, sequenced in a study of neoadjuvant anti-PD-1 for oral cavity cancer (dated by TCRdb to the early 2020s). Receptor amplification or capture employed the immunoSEQ multiplex PCR assay. The source is immuneACCESS, and TCRdb retained only in-frame sequences with V and J called. Part of the clones is not carried over; for the studies checked, unresolved V genes explain less than half of this, and the remainder is unexplained. The sample contains around 70,000 clones, about 85% of them found a single time. 3% to 3.5% of the sample is taken by the ten largest. Per the publication, the time point label means: after neoadjuvant nivolumab, at surgical resection. The starting material was PBMCs, obtained after nivolumab (anti-PD-1) treatment. The source is a person between 40 and 85 years old with oral cavity squamous cell carcinoma.

The chain combines TRBV10-3 with TRBJ2-1; 7 bases are a match to TRBD2. Germline trimming cut 0 bases from V and 9 bases from J; bases unmatched to any gene: 5. Germline-derived CDR1 and CDR2 are ENHRY and SYGVKD. CDR3 length: 14 residues. CDR3 sequence (DNA): TGTGCCATCAGTGAGTCCGGCGGGAGCGGTGAGCAGTTCTTC. It yields the protein CAISESGGSGEQFF.

The chain couples TRBV5-6 to TRBJ1-3; D is perhaps TRBD1 (5 bases). The ends were cut back, 4 bases at V and 4 bases at J, with 15 bases in the middle. The CDR3 extends over 15 amino acids. CDR1 and CDR2 from the germline V gene are SGHDT and YYEEEE. Here the CDR3 reads CASSRPQTVGNTIYF. In nucleotides, the CDR3 is TGTGCCAGCAGCCGGCCCCAGACAGTGGGAAACACCATATATTTT.

V and J are TRBV13 and TRBJ2-2, with 7 bases lining up with TRBD1. CDR1 is PRHDT, CDR2 FYEKMQ, per germline (reference sequence). Trimming took 2 bases from V and 4 from J; bases not matched to a gene: 4. The CDR3 is made up of 15 amino acids. The CDR3 sequence: CASSLRDRSTGELFF. The CDR3 DNA follows: TGTGCCAGCAGCTTAAGGGACAGATCCACCGGGGAGCTGTTTTTT.

The chain has TRBV11-2 and TRBJ2-7; 11 bases are a match to TRBD2. The V gene end was trimmed by 5 bases and the J gene end by 6 bases; junction bases not matched to a gene: 9. CDR3 length equals 15 residues. CDR1 and CDR2 (germline): SGHAT, FQNNGV. The CDR3 loop reads CASSPAGTSGAEQYF. CDR3 bases: TGTGCCAGCAGCCCCGCCGGGACTAGCGGAGCCGAGCAGTACTTC.

The J gene is TRBJ1-5, the V gene TRBV7-6, with 10 bases matching TRBD1. J gave up 3 bases and V 5 bases, and 4 bases lay outside the gene matches. This CDR3 has 15 residues. Germline CDR1 and CDR2: SGHVS and FNYEAQ. The CDR3 region is CASSRDRGNNQPQHF. The DNA of the CDR3 is TGTGCCAGCAGCCGGGACAGGGGAAACAATCAGCCCCAGCATTTT.

The J gene is TRBJ2-1, the V gene TRBV15; D call uncertain. The CDR3 consists of 13 residues. V was shortened by 5 bases and J by 8 bases, with 13 bases between the two germline ends. Germline V gives CDR1 LNHNV, CDR2 YYDKDF (reference sequence). CDR3 loop: CATSDRRIDEQFF. CDR3 bases: TGTGCCACCAGCGATCGTAGAATCGATGAGCAGTTCTTC. The whole variable domain, filled in from reference TRBV15 and TRBJ2-1, reads DAMVIQNPRYQVTQFGKPVTLSCSQTLNHNVMYWYQQKSSQAPKLLFHYYDKDFNNEADTPDNFQSRRPNTSFCFLDIRSPGLGDTAMYLCATSDRRIDEQFFGPGTRLTVL.

V and J are TRBV2 and TRBJ2-3; the match to TRBD2 covers 9 bases. V dropped 5 bases and J dropped 2; count of bases not matched to a gene: 5. CDR1 is SNHLY and CDR2 is FYNNEI in the germline V gene. This CDR3 region has 15 residues. CDR3 in amino acids: CASSFSGSPTDTQYF. The DNA of the CDR3 is TGTGCCAGCAGTTTTAGCGGGAGCCCCACAGATACGCAGTATTTT.

This chain uses TRBV30 with TRBJ2-2; either TRBD1 or TRBD2 may supply D (5 bases each). The CDR3 has 12 amino acids. The V and J ends lost 4 bases and 7 bases respectively, with 10 bases between them. Germline CDR1 is GTSNPN and CDR2 is SVGIG (reference sequence). The CDR3 sequence: CAWTRDGGELFF. CDR3 bases: TGTGCCTGGACTCGGGACGGCGGGGAGCTGTTTTTT.

This sequence joins TRBV4-1 and TRBJ1-1; D not resolved. CDR1 is MGHRA and CDR2 is YSYEKL in the germline V gene. With 0 bases removed from V and 10 bases from J, the gap between germline ends came to 18 bases. The CDR3 length is 15 residues. The CDR3 spells CASSQEPSMWEGAFF. The CDR3 region has the DNA TGCGCCAGCAGCCAAGAGCCGTCGATGTGGGAGGGAGCTTTCTTT.

The chain joins TRBV7-9 to TRBJ2-1; 9 bases are shared with TRBD2. The V gene's germline CDR1 is SEHNR and CDR2 FQNEAQ (reference sequence). Losses at the gene ends were 5 bases for V and 9 bases for J; bases not matched to a gene: 14. The CDR3 spans 16 residues. CDR3 sequence reads: CASSPGVLAGVGEQFF. CDR3 nucleotide sequence: TGTGCCAGCAGCCCAGGGGTCTTAGCGGGAGTTGGTGAGCAGTTCTTC.

In its sample, this clone was seen a few times. V gene TRBV5-1 combines with J gene TRBJ1-1; D call uncertain. Germline values: CDR1 SGHRS, CDR2 YFSETQ. The CDR3 runs to 13 residues. V lost 7 bases and J lost 1, with 11 bases in between. CDR3 residues: CASQKDGNTEAFF. The CDR3 bases are TGCGCCAGCCAGAAGGACGGGAACACTGAAGCTTTCTTT.

The V and J genes are TRBV12-5 and TRBJ2-1, with D maybe TRBD2 (5 bases). CDR3 size: 14 residues. V was clipped by 8 bases and J by 9 bases, with 20 bases between them. The germline V gene encodes CDR1 LGHNT and CDR2 FRNRAP. The CDR3 bases are TGTGCTAGTTCCGCTTTGTCGACTAATGGTGAGCAGTTCTTC. Translated: CASSALSTNGEQFF.

This clone appeared once. The chain uses TRBV19 and TRBJ2-3; 9 nucleotides line up with TRBD2. Looked up from germline, CDR1 is LNHDA and CDR2 is SQIVND (reference sequence). CDR3 length equals 17 residues. Germline trimming cut 0 bases from V and 1 base from J; bases unmatched to any gene: 5. CDR3 sequence: CASSIDGGRAGTDTQYF. CDR3 sequence (DNA): TGTGCCAGTAGTATAGATGGCGGGAGGGCTGGCACAGATACGCAGTATTTT.

CDR3 DNA sequence: TGTGCCAGCAGTTTACTGGGGCAGGGTAATGGCTACACCTTC. It encodes CASSLLGQGNGYTF. The chain uses TRBV28 and TRBJ1-2; D possibly corresponds to TRBD1 (5 bases). The CDR3 has 14 amino acids. Trimming removed 2 bases from V and 6 bases from J, with 13 bases in between. Germline loops: CDR1 MDHEN, CDR2 SYDVKM.

This clone was found a few times. V is TRBV6-1 and J is TRBJ2-3; D is uncertain. V dropped 3 bases and J dropped 2 bases, with 6 bases sitting between them. The CDR3 runs to 13 residues. Looked up from germline, CDR1 is MNHNS and CDR2 is SASEGT. The CDR3 DNA sequence: TGTGCCAGCAGTGACAGGTTCACAGATACGCAGTATTTT. Encoded protein: CASSDRFTDTQYF.

CDR3 in amino acids: CASIRKGSNYGYTF. For the CDR3, the DNA is TGTGCCAGCATCAGAAAGGGGTCCAATTATGGCTACACCTTC. The chain employs TRBV6-1 and TRBJ1-2; possible D gene TRBD1, 5 bases. Germline V gives CDR1 MNHNS, CDR2 SASEGT. CDR3 length: 14 amino acids. With 7 bases removed from V and 5 bases from J, the gap between germline ends came to 17 bases.